One sample yielded the 30 T cell receptor beta chains listed below, sequenced in a study of tumor-infiltrating lymphocytes in oesophageal squamous cell carcinoma (dated by TCRdb to about 2016). The library was obtained by PCR. The run used an Illumina HiSeq 2000. TCRdb took the public reads, trimmed them with fastp at Q25, ran MiXCR for clone calling and kept in-frame beta chains. Every CDR3 protein is listed once, alongside the most common genes and DNA of its rows. Present in this sample are fewer than 15,000 distinct CDR3 sequences, about half of which were seen just once. The ten top clones hold about 15% of the sample. The source material was normal esophageal tissue next to the tumor. The source of these receptors is a male donor with esophageal squamous cell carcinoma.

Only a few counts were recorded for this clonotype. This CDR3 is CASSPIRNTEAFF. The CDR3 DNA reads TGTGCCAGCAGCCCCATTAGAAACACTGAAGCTTTCTTT. The genes are TRBV7-2 and TRBJ1-1; D unclear. Germline CDR1 is SGHTA and CDR2 is FQGNSA. This CDR3 spans 13 amino acids. Trimming took 5 bases from V and 2 from J, leaving 9 bases between them.

The sample holds many counts of this clonotype. The chain is built from TRBV28 and TRBJ1-1; D unclear. The CDR3 consists of 13 residues. V gave up 4 bases and J gave up 5 bases, with 11 bases separating them. In germline, CDR1 is MDHEN, CDR2 SYDVKM. CDR3 sequence reads: CASSSRWGTEAFF. The CDR3, as DNA: TGTGCCAGCAGTTCCAGATGGGGAACTGAAGCTTTCTTT.

DNA of the CDR3: TGTGCCAGCAGCTTGAGCGACTCAAACAATGAGCAGTTCTTC. Its protein is CASSLSDSNNEQFF. This chain joins TRBV7-4 and TRBJ2-1; D call uncertain. The CDR3 loop spans 14 amino acids. Between the trimmed V and J ends, which lost 3 bases and 5 bases, there was a span of 11 bases. Germline V CDR1 and CDR2: SGHVT, SQSDAQ.

The V call is TRBV12-3 or TRBV12-4, the J call TRBJ2-5; 8 bases match TRBD1. The CDR3 totals 16 residues. V was pared by 5 bases and J by 11 bases, with 19 bases of the junction left unmatched. The CDR3 reads CASSPYRGESYNEQYF. The CDR3 DNA follows: TGTGCCAGCAGTCCGTACAGGGGGGAATCCTACAATGAGCAGTACTTC.

This chain joins TRBV7-2 and TRBJ2-3; 16 nucleotides match TRBD2. CDR1 and CDR2 from the germline V gene are SGHTA and FQGNSA. CDR3 length: 17 amino acids. V shed 2 bases and J 10 bases; nucleotides not matched to a gene: 9. The CDR3 here is CASSLIGTSGGVVPQYF. In DNA form, the CDR3 reads TGTGCCAGCAGCTTAATCGGGACTAGCGGGGGGGTTGTGCCGCAGTATTTT. Filled out from reference TRBV7-2 and TRBJ2-3, the complete variable domain reads GAGVSQSPSNKVTEKGKDVELRCDPISGHTALYWYRQSLGQGLEFLIYFQGNSAPDKSGLPSDRFSAERTGGSVSTLTIQRTQQEDSAVYLCASSLIGTSGGVVPQYFGPGTRLTVL.

The V gene is TRBV7-2, the J gene TRBJ2-1; 7 positions match TRBD2. This CDR3 has 19 amino acids. Germline-derived CDR1 and CDR2 are SGHTA and FQGNSA. With V trimmed by 4 bases and J by 0 bases, 15 bases remained unmatched. CDR3 nucleotide sequence: TGTGCCAGCAGCTCAAGGTTGACTAGCTGGGTGAGCTCCTACAATGAGCAGTTCTTC. Its protein is CASSSRLTSWVSSYNEQFF.

The chain uses TRBV5-6 and TRBJ1-2; D possibly corresponds to TRBD1 (6 bases). Between the trimmed V and J ends, which lost 0 bases and 2 bases, there was a span of 8 bases. The CDR3 has 14 residues. Germline V gene data show CDR1 as SGHDT and CDR2 as YYEEEE. The CDR3: CASSLGQGNYGYTF. CDR3 DNA: TGTGCCAGCAGCTTGGGTCAGGGGAACTATGGCTACACCTTC. The complete variable domain, with remaining parts taken from reference TRBV5-6 and TRBJ1-2, reads DAGVTQSPTHLIKTRGQQVTLRCSPKSGHDTVSWYQQALGQGPQFIFQYYEEEERQRGNFPDRFSGHQFPNYSSELNVNALLLGDSALYLCASSLGQGNYGYTFGSGTRLTVV.

This clonotype appeared a few times. This chain joins TRBV7-6 and TRBJ2-1, with 9 bases fitting TRBD1. This CDR3 comprises 17 residues. J was trimmed by 2 bases and V by 1 base; bases with no gene match: 6. The germline V gene encodes CDR1 SGHVS and CDR2 FNYEAQ. The CDR3 spells CASSLVSGQGPYNEQFF. The DNA of the CDR3 is TGTGCCAGCAGCTTAGTTTCGGGACAGGGACCCTACAATGAGCAGTTCTTC.

The chain links TRBV6-8 to TRBJ2-3; 9 bases are shared with TRBD1. The germline gives CDR1 MNHGY, CDR2 SAAAGT. The CDR3 consists of 13 residues. V gave up 9 bases and J gave up 4 bases; unmatched junction bases: 5. CDR3 amino acids: CASKQGASDTQYF. The CDR3 coding sequence is TGTGCCAGTAAACAGGGGGCATCAGATACGCAGTATTTT.

This clonotype was counted between two and nine times. The chain is built from TRBV7-2 and TRBJ1-2, with TRBD1 identical over 10 bases. Germline V gives CDR1 SGHTA, CDR2 FQGNSA. The V gene end was trimmed by 5 bases and the J gene end by 4 bases; junction bases not matched to a gene: 4. The CDR3 has 14 amino acids. Here the CDR3 reads CASSLGQGSYGYTF. The DNA for the CDR3 is TGTGCCAGCAGCCTGGGACAGGGGAGCTATGGCTACACCTTC.

CDR3 in DNA: TGCGCCAGCAGCTTGGTAGCAAACCGCGAGCAGTACTTC. As protein: CASSLVANREQYF. The V call is TRBV5-1, the J call TRBJ2-7; D is unclear. CDR3 length equals 13 residues. CDR1 SGHRS and CDR2 YFSETQ come from the germline V gene. V lost 0 bases, J lost 6 bases, and 10 bases lay in between.

The chain couples TRBV7-8 to TRBJ2-1, with 7 bases fitting TRBD1. The J call may be in error: the DNA end matches TRBJ2-7 better. This CDR3 spans 14 amino acids. Germline CDR1 SGHVS, CDR2 FQNEAQ. The CDR3 is CASSPRQGNYEQYF. DNA of the CDR3: TGTGCCAGCAGCCCAAGACAGGGAAACTACGAGCAGTACTTC.

By its share, this clonotype is large. The V and J genes are TRBV7-2 and TRBJ2-7; D might be TRBD2 (6 bases). Germline V gene sequence: CDR1 SGHTA, CDR2 FQGNSA. Deletions cut 2 bases from V and 7 bases from J, with 12 bases between. There are 13 residues in the CDR3. This chain's CDR3 is CASSLQSGREQYF. The CDR3 DNA follows: TGTGCCAGCAGCTTACAGTCAGGGAGGGAGCAGTACTTC. Filled out from reference TRBV7-2 and TRBJ2-7, the complete variable domain reads GAGVSQSPSNKVTEKGKDVELRCDPISGHTALYWYRQSLGQGLEFLIYFQGNSAPDKSGLPSDRFSAERTGGSVSTLTIQRTQQEDSAVYLCASSLQSGREQYFGPGTRLTVT.

CDR3 DNA sequence: TGTGCCAGCAGTAGTGGGTCGGCCGCCTACGAGCAGTACTTC. Amino acid sequence: CASSSGSAAYEQYF. V gene TRBV27 combines with J gene TRBJ2-7; D not resolved. CDR1 is MNHEY and CDR2 is SMNVEV in the germline V gene (reference sequence). The length of the CDR3 is 14 residues. The V end lost 5 bases, the J end lost 2 bases, and 13 bases lay between the germline ends.

In this sample, this clonotype turned up once. The chain recombines TRBV6-2 or TRBV6-3 with TRBJ2-3; 12 positions match TRBD2. The closer fit of TRBJ2-7 to the DNA end suggests the J call may be wrong. CDR1 is MNHEY, CDR2 SVGEGT, per germline. CDR3 size: 15 residues. For the CDR3, the DNA is TGTGCCAGCAGTGATAAGACTAGCGGGAGTTATGAGCAGTACTTC. Translating it yields CASSDKTSGSYEQYF.

The genes are TRBV24-1 and TRBJ2-4; possibly TRBD2 for D (5 bases). The J call may not be correct, given that the DNA end is closer to TRBJ2-7. CDR1 and CDR2 (germline): KGHDR, SFDVKD. The CDR3 covers 19 residues. CDR3 in DNA: TGTGCCACCAGTGATTTTCAGGAGGCCCTCACTAGGAGGACCTACGAGCAGTACTTC. It yields the protein CATSDFQEALTRRTYEQYF.

The chain couples TRBV11-1 to TRBJ2-3; 7 bases align to TRBD2. The CDR3 is made up of 19 amino acids. Trimming at V came to 0 bases and at J to 3 bases, leaving 15 bases not matched to a gene. Germline V gives CDR1 SGHAT, CDR2 FQDESV (reference sequence). The CDR3 sequence: CASSLAPFLAEILTDTQYF. In DNA, the CDR3 is TGTGCCAGCAGCTTAGCTCCCTTCCTAGCGGAAATTCTAACAGATACGCAGTATTTT.

There are a few counts of this clonotype. This chain uses TRBV6-5 with TRBJ2-5, with a possible D match to TRBD2 (6 bases). Trimming pared 0 bases from V and 5 bases from J, leaving 10 bases between. This CDR3 is 14 amino acids long. The V gene's germline CDR1 is MNHEY and CDR2 SVGAGI. Written as DNA, the CDR3 is TGTGCCAGCAGTTACTCGGGGGGAGATGAGACCCAGTACTTC. Encoded protein: CASSYSGGDETQYF.

A note on this clonotype: The junction differs from germline at one of its ends, possibly a read error. The CDR3 DNA follows: TGTGCCAGCAGAGGGGGGGGAGGATCACCCCTCCACTTC. This encodes CASRGGGGSPLHF. The chain uses TRBV27 and TRBJ2-4; D may be TRBD2 (7 bases). The CDR3 spans 13 residues. CDR1 and CDR2 from the germline V gene are MNHEY and SMNVEV (reference sequence).

Many counts were recorded for this clonotype. This chain links TRBV12-3 or TRBV12-4 with TRBJ1-5; the D gene is possibly TRBD1 (6 bases). There are 15 residues in the CDR3. Trimming removed 6 bases from V and 3 bases from J, with 15 bases in between. This chain's CDR3 is CASSPGAGDNQPQHF. In DNA form, the CDR3 reads TGTGCCAGCAGCCCGGGCGCAGGGGACAATCAGCCCCAGCATTTT.

Details on this clonotype: Since the CDR3 does not end with the conserved phenylalanine or tryptophan, this likely comes from a read error. The DNA is omitted, as the CDR3 cannot be located on it reliably, and the CDR3 follows TCRdb's listing. V gene TRBV7-3 combines with J gene TRBJ2-5; the D call TRBD1 from the table was never checked on the DNA. Germline V lookup: CDR1 SGHTA, CDR2 FQGTGA. The length of the CDR3 is 15 amino acids, counting both ends. The CDR3 loop is CASSSTGGSGYTFGS.

This chain connects TRBV7-2 to TRBJ2-5; weak D call: TRBD2 (6 bases). V lost 1 base and J 5 bases, leaving 14 bases between the germline ends. Per the germline V gene, CDR1 is SGHTA and CDR2 is FQGNSA. The CDR3 consists of 15 residues. In DNA form, the CDR3 reads TGTGCCAGCAGCTTAGATGCTAGCGTAGTCGAGACCCAGTACTTC. Protein: CASSLDASVVETQYF.

By share, this clonotype ranks as medium-sized (0.01 to 0.1%). The chain carries TRBV28 and TRBJ2-6, with 8 bases identical to TRBD1. Unmatched junction bases numbered 3, after V lost 6 bases and J lost 2 bases. The CDR3 is 15 residues long. CDR1 is MDHEN, CDR2 SYDVKM, per germline. The chain's CDR3 is CASSSGGAGANVLTF. CDR3 sequence (DNA): TGTGCCAGCAGCTCAGGGGGCGCTGGGGCCAACGTCCTGACTTTC.

The CDR3 is CASSSGRADYGYTF. CDR3 coding DNA: TGTGCCAGCAGCTCGGGACGGGCGGACTATGGCTACACCTTC. The chain joins TRBV7-8 to TRBJ2-5, with TRBD1 as a possible D gene (5 bases). The J call may not be correct, given that the DNA end is closer to TRBJ1-2. This CDR3 spans 14 amino acids. From germline, CDR1 is SGHVS and CDR2 FQNEAQ.

This clonotype is medium-sized within its sample. The CDR3 loop is CASSLIGQGPYEQYF. The DNA for the CDR3 is TGTGCCAGCAGCTTAATCGGTCAGGGCCCCTACGAGCAGTACTTC. The genes are TRBV7-6 and TRBJ2-7; maybe TRBD1 (5 bases). The V end lost 2 bases, the J end lost 2 bases, and 13 bases lay between the germline ends. The CDR3 is made up of 15 amino acids. CDR1 is SGHVS, CDR2 FNYEAQ, per germline.

This clonotype is categorized as large (0.1 to 1%). The chain uses TRBV7-2 and TRBJ2-3; D gene uncertain. Deletions cut 1 base from V and 4 bases from J, with 6 bases between. This CDR3 comprises 13 residues. The V gene's germline CDR1 is SGHTA and CDR2 FQGNSA. Here the CDR3 DNA reads TGTGCCAGCAGCTTAGTTCCCCCAGATACGCAGTATTTT. It encodes CASSLVPPDTQYF.

The V call is TRBV7-4, the J call TRBJ2-5; D is possibly TRBD1 or TRBD2 (5 bases each). Trimming shortened V by 6 bases and J by 5 bases, and 25 bases separated the two germline ends. The CDR3 spans 17 residues. Germline values: CDR1 SGHVT, CDR2 SQSDAQ. The CDR3 reads CASSLGPTGLGWETQYF. The DNA of the CDR3 is TGTGCCAGCAGTTTGGGGCCCACGGGGCTAGGTTGGGAGACCCAGTACTTC.

With respect to this clonotype: A read error may account for a junction end that differs from germline. V gene TRBV7-8 combines with J gene TRBJ2-5; 8 nucleotides agree with TRBD2. In germline, CDR1 is SGHVS, CDR2 FQNEAQ. CDR3 length: 17 amino acids. The CDR3 sequence: CASSLKGTRDPREAQYF. CDR3 nucleotides: TGTGCCAGCAGCTTAAAAGGGACTAGGGACCCCCGAGAGGCCCAGTACTTC.

The chain combines TRBV7-3 with TRBJ2-5; 7 bases match TRBD2. The end of the DNA is better explained by TRBJ2-7, so the J call may be wrong. Germline V gene lookup returns CDR1 SGHTA and CDR2 FQGTGA. CDR3 length: 15 residues. The CDR3, as DNA: TGTGCCAGCAGCCGGACCCCAGCGGGGTTCTACGAGCAGTACTTC. Translation: CASSRTPAGFYEQYF.

The V and J genes are TRBV7-2 and TRBJ2-3, with TRBD2 matching over 15 bases. TRBJ2-7 matches the DNA end more closely, so the J call is doubtful. In germline, CDR1 is SGHTA, CDR2 FQGNSA. The CDR3 sequence is 16 residues long. Written as DNA, the CDR3 is TGTGCCAGCAGCTTCGGACTAGCGGGAGGGGGGTACGAGCAGTACTTC. Its protein is CASSFGLAGGGYEQYF.